This T cell receptor beta chain came from a study of blood T cells in healthy people across ages. Overall study results and limits: More naive CD4+ cells and higher diversity were found in long-lived than in aged donors. The CMV status of each donor remained undetermined, and this could have confounded shifts in expanded clonotypes.

Each individual donor underwent a draw of 8.5 to 10 milliliters of peripheral blood. It was with a sample-barcoded 5' primer and a J-beta primer mix that a second PCR of about 6 to 12 cycles was run. TCRdb reprocessed the 5' RACE reads via MiXCR and lists one record per CDR3 protein. Counted here are around 700,000 distinct CDR3 sequences, roughly 25% occurring once; the ten biggest clones make up more than 8%. Concerning this clonotype itself: Its antigen is currently unknown.

There are 13 residues in the CDR3. The germline V gene encodes CDR1 MNHEY and CDR2 SMNVEV (reference sequence). V gave up 3 bases and J gave up 3 bases, with 8 bases separating them. The data were also submitted as part of a second study, on T cells of mothers and their children. Per that paper: Healthy Caucasian mothers, a few in number, and their six children were the donors.

This chain connects TRBV27 to TRBJ2-5; D possibly corresponds to TRBD2 (5 bases). The origin of this receptor is a boy aged 5-17 years in good health. Material: blood. The CDR3 DNA reads TGTGCCAGCAGTTTCGGGGAGAAAGAGACCCAGTACTTC. Protein: CASSFGEKETQYF.